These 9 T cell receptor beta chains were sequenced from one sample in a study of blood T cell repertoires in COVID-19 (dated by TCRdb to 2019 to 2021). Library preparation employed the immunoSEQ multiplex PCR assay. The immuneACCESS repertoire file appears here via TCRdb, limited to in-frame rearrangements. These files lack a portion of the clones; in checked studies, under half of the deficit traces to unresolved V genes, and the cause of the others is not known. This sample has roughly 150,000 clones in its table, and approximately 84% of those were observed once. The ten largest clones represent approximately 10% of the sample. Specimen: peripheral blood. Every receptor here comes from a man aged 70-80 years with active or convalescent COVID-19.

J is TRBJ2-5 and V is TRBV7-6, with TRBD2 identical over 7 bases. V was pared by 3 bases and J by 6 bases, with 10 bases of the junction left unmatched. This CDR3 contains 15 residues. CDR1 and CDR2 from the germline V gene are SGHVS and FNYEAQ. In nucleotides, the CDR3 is TGTGCCAGCAGCTTGGGGCTAGCGGTTGTGAAGACCCAGTACTTC. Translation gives CASSLGLAVVKTQYF.

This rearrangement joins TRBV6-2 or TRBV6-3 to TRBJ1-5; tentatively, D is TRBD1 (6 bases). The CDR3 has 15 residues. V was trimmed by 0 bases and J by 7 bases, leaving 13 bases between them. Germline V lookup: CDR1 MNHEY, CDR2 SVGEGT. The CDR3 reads CASSYSGPQGQPQHF. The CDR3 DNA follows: TGTGCCAGCAGTTACTCTGGGCCCCAGGGGCAGCCCCAGCATTTT.

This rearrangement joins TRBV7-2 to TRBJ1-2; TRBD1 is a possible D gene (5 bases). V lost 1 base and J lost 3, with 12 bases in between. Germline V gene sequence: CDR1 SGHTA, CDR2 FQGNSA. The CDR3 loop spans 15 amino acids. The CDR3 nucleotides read TGTGCCAGCAGCTTAGGAACAGGTTTCGACTATGGCTACACCTTC. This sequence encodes CASSLGTGFDYGYTF.

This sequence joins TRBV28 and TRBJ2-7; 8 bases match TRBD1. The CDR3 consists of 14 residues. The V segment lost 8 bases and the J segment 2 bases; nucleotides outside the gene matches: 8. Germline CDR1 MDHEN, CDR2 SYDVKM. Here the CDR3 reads CASHSTGDAYEQYF. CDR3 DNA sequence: TGTGCCAGCCATTCGACAGGGGACGCCTACGAGCAGTACTTC.

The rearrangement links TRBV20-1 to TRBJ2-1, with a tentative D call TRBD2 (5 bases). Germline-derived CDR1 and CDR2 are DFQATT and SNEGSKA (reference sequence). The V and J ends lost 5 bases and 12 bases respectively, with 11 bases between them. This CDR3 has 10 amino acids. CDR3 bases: TGCAGTGCTGGGGAGTTCGGGCAGTTCTTC. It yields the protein CSAGEFGQFF.

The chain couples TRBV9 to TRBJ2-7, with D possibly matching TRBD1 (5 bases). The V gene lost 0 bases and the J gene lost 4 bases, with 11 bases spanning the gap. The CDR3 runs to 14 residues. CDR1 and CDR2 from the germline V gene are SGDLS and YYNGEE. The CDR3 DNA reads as TGTGCCAGCAGCGTAGGCTTGCAGGGTTACGAGCAGTACTTC. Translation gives CASSVGLQGYEQYF.

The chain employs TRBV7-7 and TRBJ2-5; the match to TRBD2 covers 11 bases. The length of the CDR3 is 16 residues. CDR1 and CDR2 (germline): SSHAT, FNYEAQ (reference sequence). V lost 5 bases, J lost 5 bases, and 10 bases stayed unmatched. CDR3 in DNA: TGTGCCAGCAGCCCAAATAGCGGGGGGGGAAGCGAGACCCAGTACTTC. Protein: CASSPNSGGGSETQYF.

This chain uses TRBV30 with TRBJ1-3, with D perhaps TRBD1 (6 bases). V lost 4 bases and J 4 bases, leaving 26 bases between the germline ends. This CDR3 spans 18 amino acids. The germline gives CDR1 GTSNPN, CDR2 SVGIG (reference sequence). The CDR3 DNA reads TGTGCCTGGATGCGGGGGCTAGACAGGTGGCTGAAGGGAAACACCATATATTTT. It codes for CAWMRGLDRWLKGNTIYF.

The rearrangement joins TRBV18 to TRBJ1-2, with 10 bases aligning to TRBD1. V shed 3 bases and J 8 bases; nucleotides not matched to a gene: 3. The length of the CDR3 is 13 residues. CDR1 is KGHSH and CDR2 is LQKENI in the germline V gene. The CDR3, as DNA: TGTGCCAGCTCACCGCGGGACAGGGGCGGCTACACCTTC. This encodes CASSPRDRGGYTF.